This T cell receptor beta chain appears in the sequencing data of a study of Graves' ophthalmopathy and Graves' hyperthyroidism. Study-wide context: No treatment had been given when peripheral blood was collected at initial diagnosis.

Other autoimmune diseases, uncontrolled infections, pregnancy or lactation led to the exclusion of patients. Transcripts of RNA were the source for amplifying TCR beta CDR3 regions. An initial RT-PCR round employing HTBI primers preceded a second-round multiplex PCR. Each CDR3 protein is one row after TCRdb ran MiXCR on the multiplex PCR reads. The sample includes some 350,000 distinct CDR3 sequences, approximately 17% seen only once; the top ten take approximately 2.4%. V lost 6 bases to trimming and J lost 2 bases, with 13 bases between them. This CDR3 contains 14 residues. The V and J genes are TRBV12-3 or TRBV12-4 and TRBJ1-2; no clear D gene. Material for sequencing was peripheral blood. This clonotype was obtained from an adult woman with stable Graves' hyperthyroidism. CDR3 DNA: TGTGCCAGCAGATCGACCGGGAGGAACTATGGCTACACCTTC. Translated, it gives CASRSTGRNYGYTF.